The next 20 T cell receptor beta chains were all read from a single sample in a study of blood T cell repertoires in COVID-19. Sequencing used immunoSEQ multiplex PCR; TCRdb keeps in-frame clones, though not all of them. The sample lists about 200,000 clones; more than 75% were seen once. Sequencing was performed on PBMCs or T cells enriched from blood (not recorded which). The source of these receptors is a man aged 40-49 years with acute COVID-19.

This sequence joins TRBV18 and TRBJ1-6, with TRBD1 as a possible D gene (5 bases). Germline CDR1 is KGHSH and CDR2 is LQKENI. This CDR3 spans 17 amino acids. Trimming removed 0 bases at V and 10 bases at J, with 19 bases between. CDR3: CASSPPPRVGGESPLHF. The CDR3 coding sequence is TGTGCCAGCTCACCACCGCCCAGGGTCGGAGGGGAATCACCCCTCCACTTT.

The genes are TRBV19 and TRBJ2-3; 10 positions agree with TRBD2. Germline loops: CDR1 LNHDA, CDR2 SQIVND (reference sequence). V shed 9 bases and J 4 bases; nucleotides not matched to a gene: 10. The length of the CDR3 is 15 residues. The CDR3 reads CASTSSGSGADTQYF. As DNA, the CDR3 is TGTGCCAGCACCTCTAGCGGGAGCGGGGCAGATACGCAGTATTTT. Full variable domain (rest looked up from reference TRBV19 and TRBJ2-3): DGGITQSPKYLFRKEGQNVTLSCEQNLNHDAMYWYRQDPGQGLRLIYYSQIVNDFQKGDIAEGYSVSREKKESFPLTVTSAQKNPTAFYLCASTSSGSGADTQYFGPGTRLTVL.

This chain connects TRBV5-1 to TRBJ2-7; the match to TRBD1 covers 7 bases. The germline CDR1 and CDR2 sequences are SGHRS and YFSETQ. The CDR3 runs to 14 residues. The ends lost 0 bases at V and 2 bases at J; junction bases unmatched: 2. The CDR3 sequence is CASSLVQGPYEQYF. As DNA, the CDR3 is TGCGCCAGCAGCTTGGTACAGGGGCCCTACGAGCAGTACTTC.

This clone was counted a few times. The rearrangement uses TRBV6-5 and TRBJ1-1; D is uncertain. Germline V gene data show CDR1 as MNHEY and CDR2 as SVGAGI. V lost 7 bases and J 2 bases, leaving 14 bases between the germline ends. The CDR3 spans 14 residues. Here the CDR3 reads CASKDRVSNTEAFF. For the CDR3, the DNA is TGTGCCAGCAAAGATAGAGTTTCTAACACTGAAGCTTTCTTT.

Only a few counts were recorded for this clone. The V call is TRBV28, the J call TRBJ2-1; a possible D gene is TRBD2 (5 bases). CDR3 length: 14 amino acids. The germline V gene encodes CDR1 MDHEN and CDR2 SYDVKM. Trimming pared 4 bases from V and 6 bases from J, leaving 13 bases between. For the CDR3, the DNA is TGTGCCAGCAGTTATAGGGCTAGCCTCAATGAGCAGTTCTTC. Amino acid sequence: CASSYRASLNEQFF.

The chain employs TRBV5-1 and TRBJ2-7, with 10 bases aligning to TRBD1. V trimming: 0 bases; J trimming: 7 bases; junction bases outside the gene matches: 7. There are 15 residues in the CDR3. In germline, CDR1 is SGHRS, CDR2 YFSETQ. CDR3 protein: CASSLGQGAANEQYF. The CDR3 nucleotides are TGCGCCAGCAGCTTGGGACAGGGGGCAGCTAATGAGCAGTACTTC.

The chain employs TRBV6-2 or TRBV6-3 and TRBJ1-1; 7 bases match TRBD1. The germline gives CDR1 MNHEY, CDR2 SVGEGT. The V and J ends lost 6 bases and 0 bases, in that order; junction bases with no gene match: 16. CDR3 length: 18 residues. The DNA of the CDR3 is TGTGCCAGCAGCGACCTAAGAAGGGACAGATTTTTGAACACTGAAGCTTTCTTT. Protein: CASSDLRRDRFLNTEAFF.

This chain uses TRBV29-1 with TRBJ1-2; 8 bases agree with TRBD1. The CDR3 extends over 12 amino acids. Germline loops: CDR1 SQVTM, CDR2 ANQGSEA. The ends lost 4 bases at V and 8 bases at J; junction bases unmatched: 6. The CDR3 DNA follows: TGCAGCGTTGCCCAGGGGGCGGGGGGCTACACCTTC. Translation: CSVAQGAGGYTF. Using reference TRBV29-1 and TRBJ1-2 for the parts outside the CDR3, the full variable domain is SAVISQKPSRDICQRGTSLTIQCQVDSQVTMMFWYRQQPGQSLTLIATANQGSEATYESGFVIDKFPISRPNLTFSTLTVSNMSPEDSSIYLCSVAQGAGGYTFGSGTRLTVV.

V gene TRBV5-6 combines with J gene TRBJ2-5, with TRBD2 identical over 7 bases. There are 14 residues in the CDR3. The germline CDR1 and CDR2 sequences are SGHDT and YYEEEE. Trimming removed 3 bases from V and 4 bases from J; junction bases left unmatched: 6. The CDR3: CASSSGLVSETQYF. The CDR3, as DNA: TGTGCCAGCAGCTCCGGACTAGTTTCAGAGACCCAGTACTTC. The full variable domain, in which reference TRBV5-6 and TRBJ2-5 provide the parts outside the CDR3, is DAGVTQSPTHLIKTRGQQVTLRCSPKSGHDTVSWYQQALGQGPQFIFQYYEEEERQRGNFPDRFSGHQFPNYSSELNVNALLLGDSALYLCASSSGLVSETQYFGPGTRLLVL.

This clone came up a few times. J is TRBJ1-1 and V is TRBV10-2, with no clear D. CDR1 is WSHSY, CDR2 SAAADI, per germline. V lost 7 bases to trimming and J lost 1 base, with 10 bases between them. The CDR3 contains 13 residues. The CDR3 sequence: CASTTYGNTEAFF. The CDR3 coding sequence is TGCGCCAGCACTACGTACGGGAACACTGAAGCTTTCTTT.

The chain carries TRBV29-1 and TRBJ1-1; 7 nucleotides line up with TRBD1. CDR3 size: 13 residues. In germline, CDR1 is SQVTM, CDR2 ANQGSEA. V lost 5 bases and J lost 6; bases outside the gene matches: 9. The CDR3 DNA is TGCAGCGTTTCAGGGGGGTGGGACGCTGAAGCTTTCTTT. It specifies CSVSGGWDAEAFF.

The CDR3 sequence: CASSEYPRDRVYEQYF. In nucleotides, the CDR3 is TGTGCCAGCAGTGAATACCCCCGGGACAGAGTCTACGAGCAGTACTTC. V and J are TRBV25-1 and TRBJ2-7; 7 positions match TRBD1. Looked up from germline, CDR1 is MGHDK and CDR2 is SYGVNS. There are 16 residues in the CDR3. Trimming took 0 bases from V and 3 from J; bases not matched to a gene: 8.

This chain uses TRBV2 with TRBJ2-1, with D possibly matching TRBD2 (6 bases). From germline, CDR1 is SNHLY and CDR2 FYNNEI. V was trimmed by 7 bases and J by 0 bases, leaving 7 bases between them. The CDR3 totals 13 residues. The CDR3 protein is CASTGSSYNEQFF. The CDR3 DNA sequence: TGTGCCAGCACCGGGAGCTCCTACAATGAGCAGTTCTTC.

The J gene is TRBJ2-7, the V gene TRBV19; no definite D call. The ends were cut back, 9 bases at V and 3 bases at J, with 9 bases in the middle. This CDR3 spans 11 amino acids. Germline CDR1 LNHDA, CDR2 SQIVND (reference sequence). Here the CDR3 reads CARPSHYEQYF. CDR3 sequence (DNA): TGTGCCAGACCAAGCCACTACGAGCAGTACTTC.

V and J are TRBV28 and TRBJ2-3; D may be TRBD2 (5 bases). With 5 bases removed from V and 6 bases from J, the gap between germline ends came to 15 bases. This CDR3 region has 14 residues. Germline assignment: CDR1 MDHEN and CDR2 SYDVKM. CDR3 sequence (DNA): TGTGCCAGCAGTCCTTGGCGGGTGGGCGATACGCAGTATTTT. Its translation: CASSPWRVGDTQYF. The variable domain in full, with the rest retrieved from reference TRBV28 and TRBJ2-3, is DVKVTQSSRYLVKRTGEKVFLECVQDMDHENMFWYRQDPGLGLRLIYFSYDVKMKEKGDIPEGYSVSREKKERFSLILESASTNQTSMYLCASSPWRVGDTQYFGPGTRLTVL.

The chain is built from TRBV4-1 and TRBJ2-5; 9 bases line up with TRBD2. The CDR3 totals 17 residues. The germline V gene has CDR1 MGHRA and CDR2 YSYEKL. The V and J ends lost 4 bases and 1 base, in that order; junction bases with no gene match: 10. DNA of the CDR3: TGCGCCAGCAGCCTTGGCGGTAGCGGGAGTCTCCAAGAGACCCAGTACTTC. This gives the protein CASSLGGSGSLQETQYF.

The genes are TRBV29-1 and TRBJ1-1, with TRBD1 identical over 9 bases. Germline V lookup: CDR1 SQVTM, CDR2 ANQGSEA. This CDR3 contains 17 residues. V lost 3 bases, J lost 0 bases, and 11 bases stayed unmatched. CDR3 sequence (DNA): TGCAGCGTTGAGGCCCTAGGACAGGGGAAAATGAACACTGAAGCTTTCTTT. Translation gives CSVEALGQGKMNTEAFF.

V gene TRBV2 combines with J gene TRBJ2-6; TRBD2 agrees at 8 bases. Germline-derived CDR1 and CDR2 are SNHLY and FYNNEI. Unmatched junction bases numbered 5, after V lost 5 bases and J lost 2 bases. This CDR3 is built from 16 residues. The CDR3: CASSYGGAAGANVLTF. CDR3 DNA: TGTGCCAGCAGTTACGGGGGGGCCGCTGGGGCCAACGTCCTGACTTTC.

In the case of this clone: This same CDR3 is encoded by further DNA sequences in the sample. The rearrangement joins TRBV29-1 to TRBJ1-2; 8 bases line up with TRBD1. V gave up 6 bases and J gave up 2 bases; unmatched junction bases: 5. CDR1 and CDR2 (germline): SQVTM, ANQGSEA. CDR3 length: 13 residues. CDR3 sequence reads: CSVVRQGNYGYTF. For the CDR3, the DNA is TGCAGCGTCGTACGACAGGGGAACTATGGCTACACCTTC.

V is TRBV4-2 and J is TRBJ2-5; the D gene is possibly TRBD2 (6 bases). Germline V CDR1 and CDR2: LGHNA, YNFKEQ. This CDR3 comprises 14 residues. V lost 3 bases and J lost 5, with 13 bases in between. Here the CDR3 DNA reads TGTGCCAGCAGCCAGGTCGGCGGGATTGAGACCCAGTACTTC. Residues: CASSQVGGIETQYF.